What follows are 5 T cell receptor beta chains derived from one specimen sequenced in a study of blood T cell repertoires in COVID-19. Here immunoSEQ multiplex PCR was the method, and the copy in TCRdb shows in-frame clones only, minus some. The sample yields about 200,000 clones, about 83% seen once. The sequenced sample was peripheral blood. These receptors all stem from a woman in her forties or fifties with acute or convalescent COVID-19.

Points on this clone: In the same sample, other DNA sequences code for this CDR3. The chain has TRBV6-1 and TRBJ1-5; D may be TRBD1 (5 bases). CDR1 and CDR2 from the germline V gene are MNHNS and SASEGT. V gave up 3 bases and J gave up 7 bases, with 10 bases separating them. This CDR3 spans 13 amino acids. CDR3: CASSDREGQPQHF. The CDR3 DNA reads as TGTGCCAGCAGTGACAGGGAAGGGCAGCCCCAGCATTTT.

V is TRBV5-5 and J is TRBJ2-7; 9 bases align to TRBD1. Germline CDR1 is SGHKS and CDR2 is YYEKEE (reference sequence). This CDR3 has 14 amino acids. V lost 4 bases, J lost 5 bases, and 7 bases stayed unmatched. The CDR3 DNA reads TGTGCCAGCAGCCACAGGGGGCAAAGCGACGAGCAGTACTTC. It yields the protein CASSHRGQSDEQYF.

V and J are TRBV7-3 and TRBJ2-3; tentatively, D is TRBD1 (5 bases). The CDR3 contains 13 residues. Trimming cost V 1 base and J 8 bases, with 10 bases left between them. From germline, CDR1 is SGHTA and CDR2 FQGTGA. The CDR3 loop reads CASSLMFQGTQYF. CDR3 sequence (DNA): TGTGCCAGCAGCTTAATGTTTCAGGGTACGCAGTATTTT.

With regard to this clone: Other DNA sequences in this sample translate to the same CDR3. The rearrangement links TRBV6-5 to TRBJ2-7; 8 positions match TRBD1. CDR1 is MNHEY and CDR2 is SVGAGI in the germline V gene. Trimming took 0 bases from V and 2 from J; bases not matched to a gene: 3. This CDR3 contains 15 residues. CDR3 sequence reads: CASSYSGTGPYEQYF. In nucleotides, the CDR3 is TGTGCCAGCAGTTACTCAGGGACAGGCCCCTACGAGCAGTACTTC.

This chain connects TRBV30 to TRBJ2-2, with D maybe TRBD2 (5 bases). V was cut by 3 bases and J by 8 bases, with 10 bases left in between. The CDR3 runs 12 residues. Germline CDR1 and CDR2: GTSNPN and SVGIG (reference sequence). The CDR3 sequence: CAWRQSGGELFF. The CDR3 DNA sequence: TGTGCCTGGAGGCAATCGGGGGGGGAGCTGTTTTTT.